One sample yielded the 31 T cell receptor beta chains listed below, sequenced in a study of blood T cell repertoires in COVID-19. Produced via immunoSEQ multiplex PCR; TCRdb's table is partial and in-frame only. The repertoire holds 50,000 to 70,000 clones, with about 81% as singletons. Sequenced sample: peripheral blood. The receptors were sampled from a man between 65 and 80 years old with active COVID-19.

The chain recombines TRBV7-2 with TRBJ1-6; TRBD1 aligns across 8 bases. CDR1 and CDR2 (germline): SGHTA, FQGNSA. This CDR3 has 15 amino acids. The V gene end was trimmed by 6 bases and the J gene end by 5 bases; junction bases not matched to a gene: 6. The CDR3 here is CASRVQGADNSPLHF. The CDR3 DNA is TGTGCCAGCAGAGTCCAGGGGGCGGATAATTCACCCCTCCACTTT.

The chain carries TRBV6-5 and TRBJ1-2; the D gene is possibly TRBD1 (6 bases). The V gene's germline CDR1 is MNHEY and CDR2 SVGAGI. The germline V and J ends were trimmed by 2 bases and 4 bases, with 14 bases remaining between them. The CDR3 contains 15 residues. This chain's CDR3 is CASSYPAGDSYGYTF. In DNA, the CDR3 is TGTGCCAGCAGTTACCCTGCAGGGGATAGCTATGGCTACACCTTC.

By share of the sample, this clone is medium-sized. The V call is TRBV19, the J call TRBJ1-1; 8 nucleotides align to TRBD1. There are 14 residues in the CDR3. V was pared by 6 bases and J by 0 bases, with 3 bases of the junction left unmatched. CDR1 is LNHDA and CDR2 is SQIVND in the germline V gene (reference sequence). CDR3 nucleotides: TGTGCCAGTAGGAACAGGGGGGTGAACACTGAAGCTTTCTTT. It codes for CASRNRGVNTEAFF.

The chain uses TRBV11-2 and TRBJ2-3; the D is unclear. Trimming cost V 3 bases and J 0 bases, with 7 bases left between them. The germline V gene has CDR1 SGHAT and CDR2 FQNNGV. This CDR3 spans 14 amino acids. The CDR3 region is CASSLQTSTDTQYF. For the CDR3, the DNA is TGTGCCAGCAGCTTGCAAACTAGCACAGATACGCAGTATTTT.

The chain carries TRBV5-1 and TRBJ2-1; TRBD2 matches at 16 bases. V lost 3 bases and J lost 10; bases outside the gene matches: 7. The CDR3 runs 16 residues. Germline assignment: CDR1 SGHRS and CDR2 YFSETQ. CDR3 coding DNA: TGCGCCAGCAGCTCGCCCCCGGGACTAGCGGGAGGGGAGCAGTTCTTC. Protein: CASSSPPGLAGGEQFF.

The V and J genes are TRBV7-9 and TRBJ1-5, with 11 bases lining up with TRBD1. J was trimmed by 11 bases and V by 1 base; bases with no gene match: 4. Germline CDR1 reads SEHNR; CDR2 reads FQNEAQ (reference sequence). CDR3 size: 14 residues. The CDR3 DNA reads as TGTGCCAGCAGCTTAGATCCGGGACAGGGGGCCCAGCATTTT. Translation: CASSLDPGQGAQHF. The entire variable domain, with the rest obtained from reference TRBV7-9 and TRBJ1-5, is as follows: DTGVSQNPRHKITKRGQNVTFRCDPISEHNRLYWYRQTLGQGPEFLTYFQNEAQLEKSRLLSDRFSAERPKGSFSTLEIQRTEQGDSAMYLCASSLDPGQGAQHFGDGTRLSIL.

The chain links TRBV6-5 to TRBJ2-7, with 11 bases identical to TRBD1. The CDR3 sequence is 15 residues long. Germline-derived CDR1 and CDR2 are MNHEY and SVGAGI. With V trimmed by 6 bases and J by 6 bases, 10 bases remained unmatched. DNA of the CDR3: TGTGCCAGCAGCCAGGACAGGGGGCCTTATTTCGAGCAGTACTTC. This gives the protein CASSQDRGPYFEQYF.

The chain couples TRBV7-2 to TRBJ1-5; 8 bases agree with TRBD1. Per the germline V gene, CDR1 is SGHTA and CDR2 is FQGNSA. V shed 5 bases and J 9 bases; nucleotides not matched to a gene: 6. The CDR3 length is 13 residues. The CDR3 bases are TGTGCCAGCAGCCCGGGGACAGGTATGCCCCAGCATTTT. As protein: CASSPGTGMPQHF.

The J gene is TRBJ2-1, the V gene TRBV27; weak D call: TRBD2 (5 bases). CDR1 and CDR2 (germline): MNHEY, SMNVEV (reference sequence). The CDR3 is 14 amino acids. Trimming pared 7 bases from V and 2 bases from J, leaving 12 bases between. The CDR3 loop is CASTTLGAYNEQFF. The CDR3 DNA sequence: TGTGCCAGCACTACTCTCGGGGCCTACAATGAGCAGTTCTTC.

The gene calls are TRBV19 and TRBJ1-5, with TRBD1 matching over 7 bases. The J segment lost 1 base and the V segment lost 3 bases, leaving 3 bases of the junction unmatched. The germline CDR1 and CDR2 sequences are LNHDA and SQIVND (reference sequence). The CDR3 is 15 residues long. The CDR3 region has the DNA TGTGCCAGTAGTATGGGGACAGCCAGCAATCAGCCCCAGCATTTT. Its translation: CASSMGTASNQPQHF.

The V gene is TRBV7-2, the J gene TRBJ2-5; 11 nucleotides match TRBD1. Germline V gene sequence: CDR1 SGHTA, CDR2 FQGNSA. This CDR3 region has 16 residues. V dropped 1 base and J dropped 5; count of bases not matched to a gene: 6. The CDR3, as DNA: TGTGCCAGCAGCTTAGTGGACAGGGGGCAGCTCGAGACCCAGTACTTC. As protein: CASSLVDRGQLETQYF. The full variable domain, its missing parts supplied by reference TRBV7-2 and TRBJ2-5, is GAGVSQSPSNKVTEKGKDVELRCDPISGHTALYWYRQSLGQGLEFLIYFQGNSAPDKSGLPSDRFSAERTGGSVSTLTIQRTQQEDSAVYLCASSLVDRGQLETQYFGPGTRLLVL.

The rearrangement joins TRBV9 to TRBJ2-2; D gene unclear. The germline gives CDR1 SGDLS, CDR2 YYNGEE. The CDR3 sequence is 14 residues long. V gave up 3 bases and J gave up 0 bases, with 6 bases separating them. CDR3 nucleotides: TGTGCCAGCAGCGAACAGACGAACACCGGGGAGCTGTTTTTT. The encoded protein is CASSEQTNTGELFF.

The chain joins TRBV6-6 to TRBJ2-5; D is unclear. The CDR3 totals 11 residues. Looked up from germline, CDR1 is MNHNY and CDR2 is SVGAGI (reference sequence). V lost 8 bases, J lost 7 bases, and 11 bases lay in between. This CDR3 is CASFNGGTQYF. CDR3 in DNA: TGTGCCAGCTTTAACGGCGGGACCCAGTACTTC.

The chain carries TRBV6-1 and TRBJ2-5; perhaps TRBD1 as D (6 bases). CDR1 and CDR2 from the germline V gene are MNHNS and SASEGT. The V end was cut by 1 base, the J end by 7 bases, with 16 bases between. The CDR3 covers 15 residues. The CDR3 DNA is TGTGCCAGCAGTGAAGGAGACAGGACCCTAGGGACCCAGTACTTC. Its protein is CASSEGDRTLGTQYF.

This chain connects TRBV5-1 to TRBJ1-4, with 7 positions matching TRBD1. The V gene end was trimmed by 8 bases and the J gene end by 4 bases; junction bases not matched to a gene: 5. This CDR3 comprises 13 residues. Germline values: CDR1 SGHRS, CDR2 YFSETQ. CDR3 nucleotide sequence: TGCGCCAGTGCCGGGACAGATAATGAAAAACTGTTTTTT. Translated, it gives CASAGTDNEKLFF.

This chain connects TRBV7-2 to TRBJ2-1; 7 bases fit TRBD2. The CDR3 spans 16 residues. Unmatched junction bases numbered 7, after V lost 2 bases and J lost 3 bases. CDR1 is SGHTA, CDR2 FQGNSA, per germline. The CDR3 loop is CASSLSAGASYNEQFF. For the CDR3, the DNA is TGTGCCAGCAGCTTATCTGCGGGAGCAAGCTACAATGAGCAGTTCTTC.

This chain connects TRBV5-1 to TRBJ2-2; 12 nucleotides agree with TRBD2. The junction had 5 bases not matched to a gene; V was cut back by 0 bases and J by 5 bases. In germline, CDR1 is SGHRS, CDR2 YFSETQ. The CDR3 totals 17 residues. The CDR3 sequence is CASSLELAGGSTGELFF. CDR3 DNA sequence: TGCGCCAGCAGCTTGGAACTAGCGGGAGGATCAACCGGGGAGCTGTTTTTT.

The chain couples TRBV28 to TRBJ2-4, with 7 bases fitting TRBD1. The V segment lost 4 bases and the J segment 5 bases; nucleotides outside the gene matches: 2. The CDR3 extends over 13 amino acids. Germline V gene data show CDR1 as MDHEN and CDR2 as SYDVKM. The CDR3 region has the DNA TGTGCCAGCAGTTCCGGGACAGAAAACATTCAGTACTTC. It encodes CASSSGTENIQYF. Full variable domain (missing parts from reference TRBV28 and TRBJ2-4): DVKVTQSSRYLVKRTGEKVFLECVQDMDHENMFWYRQDPGLGLRLIYFSYDVKMKEKGDIPEGYSVSREKKERFSLILESASTNQTSMYLCASSSGTENIQYFGAGTRLSVL.

The chain employs TRBV29-1 and TRBJ1-5; the match to TRBD1 covers 12 bases. The CDR3 has 15 residues. Trimming removed 6 bases from V and 3 bases from J; junction bases left unmatched: 6. Germline V gene lookup returns CDR1 SQVTM and CDR2 ANQGSEA. CDR3 sequence: CSVGPGQGANQPQHF. DNA of the CDR3: TGCAGCGTAGGTCCGGGACAGGGGGCCAATCAGCCCCAGCATTTT.

The chain joins TRBV2 to TRBJ2-5, with D possibly TRBD2 on 7 matching bases. Trimming left V 11 bases short and J 5 bases short, with 15 bases between. The CDR3 consists of 12 residues. Germline CDR1 reads SNHLY; CDR2 reads FYNNEI. The CDR3 protein is CAGRGSEETQYF. DNA of the CDR3: TGTGCCGGGAGGGGGAGTGAGGAGACCCAGTACTTC.

The CDR3 loop reads CASSLVGQLQYF. CDR3 sequence (DNA): TGTGCCAGCAGTTTAGTAGGACAACTGCAGTATTTT. The chain couples TRBV12-3 or TRBV12-4 to TRBJ2-3, with D perhaps TRBD1 (5 bases). The CDR3 is 12 residues long. V was trimmed by 1 base and J by 11 bases, leaving 10 bases between them.

This chain links TRBV27 with TRBJ1-5; TRBD1 agrees at 9 bases. The CDR3 is 14 residues long. Germline V gene sequence: CDR1 MNHEY, CDR2 SMNVEV (reference sequence). The V gene end was trimmed by 2 bases and the J gene end by 4 bases; junction bases not matched to a gene: 0. The CDR3: CASSLGTGNQPQHF. The DNA of the CDR3 is TGTGCCAGCAGTTTAGGGACAGGGAATCAGCCCCAGCATTTT.

This chain links TRBV5-1 with TRBJ1-2; TRBD1 aligns across 9 bases. J gave up 4 bases and V 4 bases, and 5 bases lay outside the gene matches. The V gene's germline CDR1 is SGHRS and CDR2 YFSETQ. CDR3 length: 14 amino acids. The CDR3 sequence is CASSVTGGGYGYTF. The CDR3 nucleotides are TGCGCCAGCAGCGTTACAGGGGGCGGCTATGGCTACACCTTC.

This rearrangement joins TRBV5-1 to TRBJ2-1, with D maybe TRBD2 (5 bases). The V end was cut by 7 bases, the J end by 3 bases, with 14 bases between. CDR1 is SGHRS and CDR2 is YFSETQ in the germline V gene. The CDR3 has 14 amino acids. CDR3 protein: CASSTGSDYNEQFF. The CDR3 region has the DNA TGCGCCAGCTCAACGGGTAGCGACTACAATGAGCAGTTCTTC.

V is TRBV7-2 and J is TRBJ2-1, with 7 positions matching TRBD2. The CDR3 contains 15 residues. CDR1 and CDR2 from the germline V gene are SGHTA and FQGNSA. V gave up 5 bases and J gave up 7 bases; unmatched junction bases: 11. In nucleotides, the CDR3 is TGTGCCAGCAGCACCAATGGGGGAGGGCCTAATGAGCAGTTCTTC. It is translated as CASSTNGGGPNEQFF.

The chain joins TRBV7-8 to TRBJ2-6; D is uncertain. CDR1 is SGHVS, CDR2 FQNEAQ, per germline. The CDR3 covers 16 residues. V was cut by 2 bases and J by 0 bases, with 8 bases left in between. This CDR3 reads CASSLTRYSGANVLTF. The CDR3 coding sequence is TGTGCCAGCAGCTTAACACGATACTCTGGGGCCAACGTCCTGACTTTC.

This clone was observed a few times. This sequence joins TRBV9 and TRBJ2-1; 12 bases are shared with TRBD2. There are 14 residues in the CDR3. In germline, CDR1 is SGDLS, CDR2 YYNGEE. V lost 0 bases to trimming and J lost 10 bases; unmatched junction nucleotides: 2. The CDR3 loop reads CASSVGLAGGEQFF. Here the CDR3 DNA reads TGTGCCAGCAGCGTAGGGCTAGCGGGAGGGGAGCAGTTCTTC.

The rearrangement uses TRBV12-5 and TRBJ1-2; 11 positions agree with TRBD1. From germline, CDR1 is LGHNT and CDR2 FRNRAP. The CDR3 length is 14 residues. V lost 6 bases, J lost 4 bases, and 4 bases stayed unmatched. The CDR3 nucleotides are TGTGCTAGTGGGCGGACAGGGGGCAGCTATGGCTACACCTTC. This gives the protein CASGRTGGSYGYTF.

This clone appeared a single time. J is TRBJ2-2 and V is TRBV6-2 or TRBV6-3; 8 bases line up with TRBD1. The CDR3 has 14 residues. The V segment lost 6 bases and the J segment 1 base; nucleotides outside the gene matches: 1. Germline V lookup: CDR1 MNHEY, CDR2 SVGEGT. For the CDR3, the DNA is TGTGCCAGCAGCGGACAGGGGAACACCGGGGAGCTGTTTTTT. Its protein product is CASSGQGNTGELFF.

The chain is built from TRBV5-4 and TRBJ2-2, with 8 bases aligning to TRBD2. V lost 3 bases to trimming and J lost 2 bases; unmatched junction nucleotides: 6. The germline gives CDR1 SGHNT, CDR2 YYREEE (reference sequence). The CDR3 extends over 16 amino acids. Here the CDR3 reads CASSSLAGGNTGELFF. CDR3 nucleotides: TGTGCCAGCAGCTCCCTTGCGGGAGGCAACACCGGGGAGCTGTTTTTT.

There are a few counts of this clone. The chain links TRBV12-3 or TRBV12-4 to TRBJ1-5; tentative D call: TRBD1 (5 bases). CDR3 length: 13 residues. The ends were cut back, 5 bases at V and 7 bases at J, with 12 bases in the middle. CDR3 in amino acids: CASSGGVEQPQHF. The CDR3 nucleotides read TGTGCCAGCAGTGGGGGGGTGGAACAGCCCCAGCATTTT.